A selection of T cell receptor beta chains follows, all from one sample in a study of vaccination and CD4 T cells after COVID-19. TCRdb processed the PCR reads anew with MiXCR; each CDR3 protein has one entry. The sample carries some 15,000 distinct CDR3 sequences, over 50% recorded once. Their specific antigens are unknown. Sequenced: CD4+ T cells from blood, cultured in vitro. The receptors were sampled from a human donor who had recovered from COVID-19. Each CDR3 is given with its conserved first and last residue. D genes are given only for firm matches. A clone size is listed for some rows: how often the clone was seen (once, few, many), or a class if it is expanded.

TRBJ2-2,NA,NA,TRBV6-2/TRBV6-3,TGTGCCAGCAGTTACTCGATCGAGTCACTAAACCCAAACACCGGGGAGCTGTTTTTT,CASSYSIESLNPNTGELFF
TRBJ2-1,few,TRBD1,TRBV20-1,TGCAGTGCTAGAGATGGGACAGGGTCAGATGAGCAGTTCTTC,CSARDGTGSDEQFF
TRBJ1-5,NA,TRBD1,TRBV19,TGTGCCAGTAATTACCCCGGGACAGGGGGCGCTTCTGGCAATCAGCCCCAGCATTTT,CASNYPGTGGASGNQPQHF
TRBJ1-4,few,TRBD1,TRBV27,TGTGCCAGCAGTGCCGGGACAGAACTGTTTTTT,CASSAGTELFF
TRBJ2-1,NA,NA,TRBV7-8,TGTGCCAGCAGCTTCTTTAGGGGCCCCTACAATGAGCAGTTCTTC,CASSFFRGPYNEQFF
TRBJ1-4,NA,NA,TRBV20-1,TGCAGTGCTAGAGAGGGCAGGGGAGCTGAAAAACTGTTTTTT,CSAREGRGAEKLFF
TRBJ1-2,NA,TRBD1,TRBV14,TGTGCCAGCAGCACAGGGGGAGGATATGGCTACACCTTC,CASSTGGGYGYTF
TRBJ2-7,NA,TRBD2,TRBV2,TGTGCCAGCAGTTACGGACTAGCGGGAGTCGACGAGCAGTACTTC,CASSYGLAGVDEQYF
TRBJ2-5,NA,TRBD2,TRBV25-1,TGTGCCAGCAGTCCCCTGGGACTAGCGGGACCGCAAGAGACCCAGTACTTC,CASSPLGLAGPQETQYF
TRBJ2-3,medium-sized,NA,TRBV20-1,TGCAGTGCTGAGGCACAGGGTCGGCCAGATACGCAGTATTTT,CSAEAQGRPDTQYF